This T cell receptor (beta chain) came from a study of CD8 T cells in ankylosing spondylitis. Study-wide findings and caveats: The disease-linked clones had a CD8+ phenotype and low blood frequencies.

Each CDR3 protein gets one entry after TCRdb re-called the 5' RACE reads with MiXCR. This repertoire shows 250,000 or so distinct CDR3 sequences, about 20% found once; its top ten account for more than 25%. CDR1 is SGHRS and CDR2 is YFSETQ in the germline V gene. With V trimmed by 5 bases and J by 7 bases, 4 bases remained unmatched. The CDR3 has 14 residues. This clonotype was picked up a small number of times. Its antigen remains unidentified. This sequence was found in a male donor with ankylosing spondylitis or in good health (not recorded which). The sample taken for sequencing was blood, either unsorted or a sorted T cell fraction (not recorded which). The rearrangement links TRBV5-1 to TRBJ2-1; the match to TRBD2 covers 12 bases. In DNA form, the CDR3 reads TGCGCCAGCAGATGGCTAGCGGGAGGGAATGAGCAGTTCTTC. As protein: CASRWLAGGNEQFF.